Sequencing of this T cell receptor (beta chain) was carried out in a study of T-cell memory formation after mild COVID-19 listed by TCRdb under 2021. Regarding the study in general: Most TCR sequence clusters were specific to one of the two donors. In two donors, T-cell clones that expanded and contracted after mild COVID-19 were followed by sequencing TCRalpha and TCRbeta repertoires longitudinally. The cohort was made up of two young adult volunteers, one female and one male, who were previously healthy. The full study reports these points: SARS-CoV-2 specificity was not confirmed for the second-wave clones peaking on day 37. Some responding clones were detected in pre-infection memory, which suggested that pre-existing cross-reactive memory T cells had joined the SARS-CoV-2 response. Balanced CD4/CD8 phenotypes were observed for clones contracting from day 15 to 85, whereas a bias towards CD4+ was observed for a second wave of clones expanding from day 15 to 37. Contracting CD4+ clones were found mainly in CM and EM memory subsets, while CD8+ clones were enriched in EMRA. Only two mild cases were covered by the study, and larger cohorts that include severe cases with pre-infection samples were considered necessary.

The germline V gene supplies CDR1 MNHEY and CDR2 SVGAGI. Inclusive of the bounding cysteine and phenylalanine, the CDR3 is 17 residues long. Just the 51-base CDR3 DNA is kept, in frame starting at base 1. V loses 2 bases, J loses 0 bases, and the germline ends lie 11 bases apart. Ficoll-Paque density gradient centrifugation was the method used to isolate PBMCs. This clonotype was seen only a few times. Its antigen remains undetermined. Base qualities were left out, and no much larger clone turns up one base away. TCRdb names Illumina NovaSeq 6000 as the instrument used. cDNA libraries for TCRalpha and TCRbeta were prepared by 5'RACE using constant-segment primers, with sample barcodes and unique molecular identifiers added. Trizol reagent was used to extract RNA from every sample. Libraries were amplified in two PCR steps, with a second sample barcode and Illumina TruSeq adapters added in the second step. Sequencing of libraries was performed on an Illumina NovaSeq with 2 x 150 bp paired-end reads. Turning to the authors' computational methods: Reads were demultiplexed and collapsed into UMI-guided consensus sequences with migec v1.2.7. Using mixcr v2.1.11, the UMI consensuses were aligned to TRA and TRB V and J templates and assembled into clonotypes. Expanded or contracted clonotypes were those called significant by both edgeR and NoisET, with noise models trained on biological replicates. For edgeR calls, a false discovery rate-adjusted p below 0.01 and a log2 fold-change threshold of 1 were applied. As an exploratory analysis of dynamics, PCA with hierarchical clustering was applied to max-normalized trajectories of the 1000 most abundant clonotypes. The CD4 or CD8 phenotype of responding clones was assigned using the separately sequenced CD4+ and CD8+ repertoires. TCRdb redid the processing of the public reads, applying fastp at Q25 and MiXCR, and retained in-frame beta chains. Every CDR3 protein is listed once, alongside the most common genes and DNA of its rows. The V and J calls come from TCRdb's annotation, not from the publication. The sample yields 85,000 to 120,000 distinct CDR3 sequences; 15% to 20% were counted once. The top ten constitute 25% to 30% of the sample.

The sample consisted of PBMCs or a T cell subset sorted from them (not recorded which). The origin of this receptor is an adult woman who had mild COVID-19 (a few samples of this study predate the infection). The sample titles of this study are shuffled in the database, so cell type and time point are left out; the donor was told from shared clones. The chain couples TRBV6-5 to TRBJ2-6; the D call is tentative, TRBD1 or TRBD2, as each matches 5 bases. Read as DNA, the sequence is TGTGCCAGCAGTTACGGGACCGAACTCTCTGGGGCCAACGTCCTGACTTTC. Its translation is CASSYGTELSGANVLTF.